A single sample is the source of the 26 T cell receptor beta chains below, sequenced in a study of T cell responses to AZD1222 COVID-19 vaccine. Produced via immunoSEQ multiplex PCR; TCRdb's table is partial and in-frame only. The sample lists 150,000 to 200,000 clones; 88% were seen once. Source: peripheral blood, taken 28 days after the second AZD1222 dose. These TCRs come from an adult who received the AZD1222 COVID-19 vaccine.

In nucleotides, the CDR3 is TGTGCCAGCACCCCCGGACAGGGAAAATCCTACGAGCAGTACTTC. Translated: CASTPGQGKSYEQYF. The chain carries TRBV28 and TRBJ2-7; TRBD1 matches 8 bases. The ends lost 7 bases at V and 1 base at J; junction bases unmatched: 9. This CDR3 contains 15 residues. The V gene's germline CDR1 is MDHEN and CDR2 SYDVKM.

The gene calls are TRBV7-8 and TRBJ2-2, with D possibly TRBD2 on 5 matching bases. The CDR3 runs to 17 residues. Trimming removed 1 base from V and 1 base from J, with 13 bases in between. CDR1 SGHVS and CDR2 FQNEAQ come from the germline V gene. In nucleotides, the CDR3 is TGTGCCAGCAGCTTAGGATGGGAGTTCCAGAACACCGGGGAGCTGTTTTTT. It yields the protein CASSLGWEFQNTGELFF.

The chain is built from TRBV28 and TRBJ2-7; D call uncertain. Germline lookup yields CDR1 MDHEN and CDR2 SYDVKM. Trimming took 6 bases from V and 6 from J, leaving 27 bases between them. The CDR3 sequence is 17 residues long. The CDR3 reads CASRLPRRRQPFGEQYF. In DNA, the CDR3 is TGTGCCAGCAGACTCCCCCGTCGCAGGCAACCTTTCGGCGAGCAGTACTTC.

This rearrangement joins TRBV28 to TRBJ1-5; unclear D gene. Germline assignment: CDR1 MDHEN and CDR2 SYDVKM. The CDR3 totals 12 residues. V was trimmed by 6 bases and J by 7 bases, leaving 10 bases between them. CDR3 in DNA: TGTGCCAGCAGGGATGGGAGACAGCCCCAGCATTTT. It encodes CASRDGRQPQHF.

The gene calls are TRBV11-2 and TRBJ2-5; a weak D match, TRBD1 (6 bases). The CDR3 sequence is 14 residues long. The germline V and J ends were trimmed by 4 bases and 5 bases, with 14 bases remaining between them. CDR1 SGHAT and CDR2 FQNNGV come from the germline V gene. The CDR3 DNA is TGTGCCAGCAGCTCGAGGGGGTTCGGGGAGACCCAGTACTTC. Residues: CASSSRGFGETQYF.

The genes are TRBV7-8 and TRBJ1-2; D possibly corresponds to TRBD1 (6 bases). Trimming took 0 bases from V and 5 from J, leaving 25 bases between them. The CDR3 spans 19 residues. CDR1 is SGHVS, CDR2 FQNEAQ, per germline. This chain's CDR3 is CASSLARRGLTQFRYGYTF. CDR3 bases: TGTGCCAGCAGCTTAGCTAGACGGGGGCTAACCCAATTTCGTTATGGCTACACCTTC.

J is TRBJ2-5 and V is TRBV5-6, with D perhaps TRBD1 (5 bases). The germline V and J ends were trimmed by 1 base and 5 bases, with 9 bases remaining between them. Per the germline V gene, CDR1 is SGHDT and CDR2 is YYEEEE. The CDR3 runs 13 residues. CDR3 in amino acids: CASSLWQGETQYF. In DNA, the CDR3 is TGTGCCAGCAGCTTGTGGCAGGGTGAGACCCAGTACTTC.

This sequence joins TRBV21-1 and TRBJ1-1; the table's D call TRBD1 went unverified against the DNA. TRBV21-1 is reported as a pseudogene. This CDR3 region has 13 residues. This chain's CDR3 is CASSKEGVHQAFF. DNA of the CDR3: TGTGCCAGCAGCAAAGAGGGGGTTCATCAAGCTTTCTTT.

J is TRBJ2-3 and V is TRBV9; D remains ambiguous. The germline CDR1 and CDR2 sequences are SGDLS and YYNGEE. The CDR3 has 14 residues. The V and J ends lost 0 bases and 4 bases respectively, with 9 bases between them. CDR3 amino acids: CASSVGSRADTQYF. In nucleotides, the CDR3 is TGTGCCAGCAGCGTAGGCAGTAGGGCAGATACGCAGTATTTT. The full variable domain, with the rest looked up from reference TRBV9 and TRBJ2-3, is DSGVTQTPKHLITATGQRVTLRCSPRSGDLSVYWYQQSLDQGLQFLIQYYNGEERAKGNILERFSAQQFPDLHSELNLSSLELGDSALYFCASSVGSRADTQYFGPGTRLTVL.

The genes are TRBV5-6 and TRBJ2-7; D might be TRBD2 (5 bases). CDR1 and CDR2 (germline): SGHDT, YYEEEE. Trimming left V 0 bases short and J 3 bases short, with 10 bases between. CDR3 length: 14 amino acids. The CDR3 DNA is TGTGCCAGCAGCTTGGATGAGGGAAGCTACGAGCAGTACTTC. Translated, it gives CASSLDEGSYEQYF.

This clone appeared once. The chain uses TRBV18 and TRBJ2-1; 13 nucleotides match TRBD2. The CDR3 has 16 residues. Losses at the gene ends were 0 bases for V and 10 bases for J; bases not matched to a gene: 6. CDR1 and CDR2 from the germline V gene are KGHSH and LQKENI. CDR3 in amino acids: CASSPPGLAGAREQFF. In DNA form, the CDR3 reads TGTGCCAGCTCACCACCCGGACTAGCGGGAGCACGAGAGCAGTTCTTC. Based on the CDR3 plus reference TRBV18 and TRBJ2-1, the full variable domain is NAGVMQNPRHLVRRRGQEARLRCSPMKGHSHVYWYRQLPEEGLKFMVYLQKENIIDESGMPKERFSAEFPKEGPSILRIQQVVRGDSAAYFCASSPPGLAGAREQFFGPGTRLTVL.

Here the CDR3 reads CASSLGTGGRETQYF. CDR3 in DNA: TGTGCCAGCAGTTTAGGGACAGGGGGTCGAGAGACCCAGTACTTC. The chain has TRBV27 and TRBJ2-5, with 11 bases fitting TRBD1. This CDR3 comprises 15 residues. The V segment lost 2 bases and the J segment 4 bases; nucleotides outside the gene matches: 3. Germline V gives CDR1 MNHEY, CDR2 SMNVEV (reference sequence).

The rearrangement uses TRBV6-2 or TRBV6-3 and TRBJ2-1; TRBD2 agrees at 14 bases. From germline, CDR1 is MNHEY and CDR2 SVGEGT. Trimming removed 3 bases from V and 4 bases from J; junction bases left unmatched: 5. This CDR3 is 17 amino acids long. The CDR3 region has the DNA TGTGCCAGCAGTTATGGGACTAGCGGGAGTAGGTACAATGAGCAGTTCTTC. Translated: CASSYGTSGSRYNEQFF.

In this sample, this clone turned up a few times. Distinct nucleotide sequences in the sample also encode this CDR3. The V and J genes are TRBV19 and TRBJ2-7, with D perhaps TRBD2 (6 bases). The germline V gene has CDR1 LNHDA and CDR2 SQIVND (reference sequence). This CDR3 has 14 residues. V lost 5 bases and J 1 base, leaving 12 bases between the germline ends. CDR3 amino acids: CASSSRTNSYEQYF. The CDR3 DNA reads as TGTGCCAGTAGTTCCAGGACTAATTCCTACGAGCAGTACTTC.

As DNA, the CDR3 is TGTGCCAGCAGCTCACAAACCGGGACTAGCCATGAGCAGTTCTTC. Amino acids: CASSSQTGTSHEQFF. This sequence joins TRBV11-3 and TRBJ2-1; 9 nucleotides align to TRBD2. The CDR3 sequence is 15 residues long. Losses at the gene ends were 4 bases for V and 8 bases for J; bases not matched to a gene: 9. The germline V gene encodes CDR1 SGHNT and CDR2 YENEEA.

The gene calls are TRBV28 and TRBJ1-4; D gene ambiguous. In germline, CDR1 is MDHEN, CDR2 SYDVKM. V dropped 5 bases and J dropped 0 bases, with 13 bases sitting between them. There are 16 residues in the CDR3. The CDR3 region is CASSPPGRSTNEKLFF. DNA of the CDR3: TGTGCCAGCAGTCCTCCCGGGCGGTCAACTAATGAAAAACTGTTTTTT. The variable domain in full, completed from reference TRBV28 and TRBJ1-4, reads DVKVTQSSRYLVKRTGEKVFLECVQDMDHENMFWYRQDPGLGLRLIYFSYDVKMKEKGDIPEGYSVSREKKERFSLILESASTNQTSMYLCASSPPGRSTNEKLFFGSGTQLSVL.

V usage is TRBV3-1 (or the pseudogene TRBV3-2) and J usage is TRBJ2-4; D is undetermined. The length of the CDR3 is 16 residues. V was pared by 0 bases and J by 0 bases, with 9 bases between. Germline CDR1 reads LGHDT; CDR2 reads YNNKEL (reference sequence). CDR3: CASSQDQQLAKNIQYF. The CDR3 DNA reads TGTGCCAGCAGCCAAGATCAGCAGTTAGCCAAAAACATTCAGTACTTC.

This chain joins TRBV5-5 and TRBJ1-6, with D maybe TRBD1 (5 bases). Germline assignment: CDR1 SGHKS and CDR2 YYEKEE (reference sequence). CDR3 length equals 16 residues. V dropped 4 bases and J dropped 3 bases, with 14 bases sitting between them. This CDR3 reads CASSPERGYYNSPLHF. CDR3 nucleotides: TGTGCCAGCAGCCCGGAACGGGGCTACTATAATTCACCCCTCCACTTT.

This clone was counted many times. This rearrangement joins TRBV6-2 or TRBV6-3 to TRBJ2-1; 8 bases map to TRBD2. The germline CDR1 and CDR2 sequences are MNHEY and SVGEGT. This CDR3 has 15 residues. Trimming cost V 4 bases and J 6 bases; bases outside gene matches: 8. In DNA form, the CDR3 reads TGTGCCAGCAGTTCCTCGCATACTAGCGGCAATGAGCAGTTCTTC. Encoded protein: CASSSSHTSGNEQFF.

The rearrangement joins TRBV29-1 to TRBJ2-2; no definite D call. CDR3 length equals 12 residues. Trimming took off 4 bases at V and 6 bases at J, with 9 bases between the two ends. The germline V gene has CDR1 SQVTM and CDR2 ANQGSEA. The CDR3: CSVGHTAGELFF. CDR3 bases: TGCAGCGTTGGACATACAGCCGGGGAGCTGTTTTTT.

The chain joins TRBV5-1 to TRBJ2-7; TRBD1 matches at 10 bases. CDR3 length: 15 residues. V trimming: 2 bases; J trimming: 2 bases; junction bases outside the gene matches: 4. Germline V CDR1 and CDR2: SGHRS, YFSETQ. CDR3 in DNA: TGCGCCAGCAGCTTAGCCGGGACAGGGGCCTACGAGCAGTACTTC. Its protein product is CASSLAGTGAYEQYF.

The V call is TRBV24-1, the J call TRBJ2-3, with a possible D match to TRBD1 (6 bases). In germline, CDR1 is KGHDR, CDR2 SFDVKD. The CDR3 contains 13 residues. V was cut by 3 bases and J by 3 bases, with 6 bases left in between. CDR3 bases: TGTGCCACCAGTGATGACAGGACAGATACGCAGTATTTT. This translates into CATSDDRTDTQYF.

The rearrangement joins TRBV20-1 to TRBJ2-3; D call uncertain. Between the trimmed V and J ends, which lost 3 bases and 4 bases, there was a span of 8 bases. This CDR3 is 12 amino acids long. Germline V gene sequence: CDR1 DFQATT, CDR2 SNEGSKA (reference sequence). CDR3 coding DNA: TGCAGTGCTAGTGCGTTGGCAGATACGCAGTATTTT. Translation: CSASALADTQYF.

The V gene is TRBV5-1, the J gene TRBJ2-3, with 9 nucleotides matching TRBD1. This CDR3 is built from 16 residues. V lost 3 bases to trimming and J lost 4 bases; unmatched junction nucleotides: 9. CDR1 and CDR2 (germline): SGHRS, YFSETQ. The CDR3 sequence is CASSWGLQGASDTQYF. The CDR3 DNA reads TGCGCCAGCAGCTGGGGTTTACAGGGGGCGTCAGATACGCAGTATTTT.

The gene calls are TRBV15 and TRBJ2-7; 8 bases line up with TRBD2. Trimming removed 5 bases from V and 3 bases from J; junction bases left unmatched: 6. Germline CDR1 reads LNHNV; CDR2 reads YYDKDF (reference sequence). This CDR3 region has 14 residues. The CDR3 DNA reads TGTGCCACCAGCGGTAGCGGGGCTGTCTACGAGCAGTACTTC. Residues: CATSGSGAVYEQYF. Supplemented by reference TRBV15 and TRBJ2-7, the full variable domain reads DAMVIQNPRYQVTQFGKPVTLSCSQTLNHNVMYWYQQKSSQAPKLLFHYYDKDFNNEADTPDNFQSRRPNTSFCFLDIRSPGLGDTAMYLCATSGSGAVYEQYFGPGTRLTVT.

The V and J genes are TRBV13 and TRBJ2-7; TRBD1 agrees at 8 bases. Germline CDR1 PRHDT, CDR2 FYEKMQ (reference sequence). V lost 5 bases and J lost 2; bases outside the gene matches: 5. CDR3 length equals 14 residues. CDR3 residues: CASSTEDRAYEQYF. The CDR3 DNA follows: TGTGCCAGCAGCACTGAGGACAGGGCCTACGAGCAGTACTTC.